One T cell receptor (beta chain) is described in this entry. The antigen remains undetermined. These data belong to a study of cytomegalovirus exposure and HLA in healthy donors. The study's findings and limits: Cytomegalovirus-associated TCR beta chains were listed, numbering over 150. Using the classifier, cytomegalovirus status was reportedly diagnosed with high specificity and sensitivity. Common viral pathogens were later found to be apparently linked to several of the most significant clusters.

The primer mix had 60 Vbeta and 13 Jbeta primers. Assay: immunoSEQ multiplex PCR; the TCRdb copy retains only in-frame clones and omits some. The table lists 120,000 to 150,000 clones, over 60% of them singletons. Donors counted as nominally healthy when sampled, yet unrecorded immune exposures were likely. The CDR3 extends over 15 amino acids. CDR1 LGHNT and CDR2 FRNRAP come from the germline V gene. V lost 5 bases and J 7 bases, leaving 18 bases between the germline ends. The source material was PBMCs. This sequence originates from a man aged 35 to 55 in good health and CMV-seronegative. The chain links TRBV12-5 to TRBJ1-5, with a weak D call TRBD1 (6 bases). The CDR3 bases are TGTGCTAGTGGTCTTGGGGCGGGGGGCGGGCAGCCCCAGCATTTT. It is translated as CASGLGAGGGQPQHF. Supplemented by reference TRBV12-5 and TRBJ1-5, the full variable domain reads DARVTQTPRHKVTEMGQEVTMRCQPILGHNTVFWYRQTMMQGLELLAYFRNRAPLDDSGMPKDRFSAEMPDATLATLKIQPSEPRDSAVYFCASGLGAGGGQPQHFGDGTRLSIL.